This T cell receptor (beta chain) came from a study of blood T cells in healthy people across ages. Study-level information: Through template switching, about one barcoded beta molecule was captured per two T cells, as measured in model experiments.

Combining a sample-barcoded 5' primer with a J-beta primer mix, a second PCR ran for roughly 6 to 12 cycles. At least 2.5 million CDR3-containing paired-end reads were obtained per sample. TCRdb analysed the 5' RACE reads with MiXCR anew, one entry per CDR3 protein. This sample has about 1,400,000 distinct CDR3 sequences, with around 59% found just once. Concerning this clonotype: Its antigen is unknown. A much larger clone differs from this one at a single base, so this may be a read error.

Whole-study findings and limits: Getting older went along with TCR beta diversity per million T cells dropping roughly linearly. Donor CMV status was unknown, possibly confounding expanded clonotype changes.

V dropped 6 bases and J dropped 9; count of bases not matched to a gene: 12. Germline CDR1 reads MRHNA; CDR2 reads SNTAGT. The CDR3 length is 15 residues. The sequence came from a man younger than 35 in good health. The sequenced sample was blood. The gene calls are TRBV6-4 and TRBJ2-1, with TRBD2 matching over 9 bases. The CDR3 loop reads CASSGGGLATTEQFF. CDR3 sequence (DNA): TGTGCCAGCAGCGGGGGGGGACTAGCTACAACTGAGCAGTTCTTC.